The 21 T cell receptor beta chains below come from one sample, sequenced in a study of beta chain features in type 1 diabetes. General study results and limits: Within each of all four CD4+ subsets, Type 1 diabetes patients had TCRB CDR3s that were moderately but significantly shorter.

Expressed TCRB transcripts were sequenced because the isolated RNA had all been reverse transcribed beforehand. Some clones are missing from TCRdb's copy, which holds only in-frame ones; the method was immunoSEQ multiplex PCR. Of tens of thousands of clones in the sample, nearly 50% were seen once. These receptors have no identified antigens. The sample was central memory CD4+ T cells from blood. The origin of the receptors is a man aged 30 to 39 with type 1 diabetes.

V gene TRBV7-2 combines with J gene TRBJ2-3; possibly TRBD1 for D (6 bases). Germline lookup yields CDR1 SGHTA and CDR2 FQGNSA. This CDR3 is built from 16 residues. Deletions cut 5 bases from V and 2 bases from J, with 17 bases between. In DNA form, the CDR3 reads TGTGCCAGCAGCCAGGACAGCCCCCGGGTCACAGATACGCAGTATTTT. The encoded protein is CASSQDSPRVTDTQYF.

The chain is built from TRBV14 and TRBJ1-1; no reliable D call. Germline CDR1 reads SGHDN; CDR2 reads FVKESK. The CDR3 is made up of 14 amino acids. Deletions cut 4 bases from V and 3 bases from J, with 12 bases between. As DNA, the CDR3 is TGTGCCAGCAGCCCGGGAGGGAGGGACACTGAAGCTTTCTTT. Amino acid sequence: CASSPGGRDTEAFF. Combining the CDR3 with reference TRBV14 and TRBJ1-1 gives the whole variable domain EAGVTQFPSHSVIEKGQTVTLRCDPISGHDNLYWYRRVMGKEIKFLLHFVKESKQDESGMPNNRFLAERTGGTYSTLKVQPAELEDSGVYFCASSPGGRDTEAFFGQGTRLTVV.

The gene calls are TRBV2 and TRBJ2-5; D call uncertain. V was trimmed by 7 bases and J by 4 bases, leaving 19 bases between them. Germline CDR1 is SNHLY and CDR2 is FYNNEI. There are 15 residues in the CDR3. CDR3 in DNA: TGTGCCAGCAAAGAAAGCCCAGCCTCGGGAGAGACCCAGTACTTC. It specifies CASKESPASGETQYF. The whole variable domain, remainder taken from reference TRBV2 and TRBJ2-5, is EPEVTQTPSHQVTQMGQEVILRCVPISNHLYFYWYRQILGQKVEFLVSFYNNEISEKSEIFDDQFSVERPDGSNFTLKIRSTKLEDSAMYFCASKESPASGETQYFGPGTRLLVL.

This chain connects TRBV2 to TRBJ1-4; the match to TRBD1 covers 9 bases. CDR1 SNHLY and CDR2 FYNNEI come from the germline V gene. The CDR3 totals 14 residues. J lost 4 bases, V lost 7 bases, and 4 bases had no gene match. The CDR3 is CASNGQGLNEKLFF. The CDR3 bases are TGTGCCAGCAATGGACAGGGGCTTAATGAAAAACTGTTTTTT.

This clone was observed a handful of times. The gene calls are TRBV15 and TRBJ1-2, with unresolved D. In germline, CDR1 is LNHNV, CDR2 YYDKDF (reference sequence). V lost 0 bases to trimming and J lost 5 bases, with 4 bases between them. The CDR3 extends over 12 amino acids. The CDR3 DNA is TGTGCCACCAGCAGAGACCCATATGGCTACACCTTC. It yields the protein CATSRDPYGYTF.

This chain joins TRBV14 and TRBJ1-2; D is ambiguous. The ends were cut back, 3 bases at V and 4 bases at J, with 6 bases in the middle. Germline V gives CDR1 SGHDN, CDR2 FVKESK. This CDR3 comprises 12 residues. The CDR3 DNA follows: TGTGCCAGCAGCCAGGGAGGCTATGGCTACACCTTC. This codes for CASSQGGYGYTF. The variable domain in full, completed from reference TRBV14 and TRBJ1-2, reads EAGVTQFPSHSVIEKGQTVTLRCDPISGHDNLYWYRRVMGKEIKFLLHFVKESKQDESGMPNNRFLAERTGGTYSTLKVQPAELEDSGVYFCASSQGGYGYTFGSGTRLTVV.

This clone was detected a few times. V usage is TRBV4-1 and J usage is TRBJ1-2; D might be TRBD1 (6 bases). Germline CDR1 is MGHRA and CDR2 is YSYEKL. V was shortened by 9 bases and J by 8 bases, with 10 bases between the two germline ends. This CDR3 is 10 amino acids long. The CDR3 bases are TGCGCCAGATTGAGGGGGGGCTACACCTTC. Amino acids: CARLRGGYTF.

The chain has TRBV4-2 and TRBJ2-7; TRBD2 matches at 9 bases. The ends lost 0 bases at V and 5 bases at J; junction bases unmatched: 8. CDR1 is LGHNA, CDR2 YNFKEQ, per germline. This CDR3 is built from 16 residues. Here the CDR3 reads CASSQDRASGNDEQYF. As DNA, the CDR3 is TGTGCCAGCAGCCAAGATCGGGCTAGCGGGAATGACGAGCAGTACTTC.

This clone has more than one count but fewer than ten. The chain joins TRBV18 to TRBJ2-1; 8 bases are shared with TRBD2. CDR1 is KGHSH, CDR2 LQKENI, per germline. The V and J ends lost 0 bases and 9 bases, in that order; junction bases with no gene match: 10. This CDR3 comprises 16 residues. The CDR3 region has the DNA TGTGCCAGCTCACCACCAAGCGGGAGCTATACAATTGAGCAGTTCTTC. This gives the protein CASSPPSGSYTIEQFF.

This chain connects TRBV30 to TRBJ1-1; TRBD1 might be the D (5 bases). V was shortened by 1 base and J by 4 bases, with 10 bases between the two germline ends. This CDR3 region has 13 residues. Germline lookup yields CDR1 GTSNPN and CDR2 SVGIG (reference sequence). The CDR3 sequence is CAWSAQGSTEAFF. CDR3 DNA: TGTGCCTGGAGTGCTCAGGGAAGCACTGAAGCTTTCTTT.

The chain couples TRBV30 to TRBJ1-4, with D perhaps matching TRBD1 (5 bases). CDR3 length: 16 residues. Germline CDR1 reads GTSNPN; CDR2 reads SVGIG (reference sequence). V was clipped by 0 bases and J by 5 bases, with 16 bases between them. CDR3 DNA: TGTGCCTGGAGTGTAAAGGGGCCTGGTTCCAATGAAAAACTGTTTTTT. Translating gives CAWSVKGPGSNEKLFF.

The gene calls are TRBV5-4 and TRBJ2-2; 8 nucleotides agree with TRBD1. Germline V CDR1 and CDR2: SGHNT, YYREEE (reference sequence). V lost 3 bases, J lost 2 bases, and 3 bases stayed unmatched. The CDR3 sequence is 15 residues long. The chain's CDR3 is CASSYDRGNTGELFF. The CDR3 DNA is TGTGCCAGCAGCTACGACAGGGGCAACACCGGGGAGCTGTTTTTT.

The chain employs TRBV18 and TRBJ1-1, with 9 bases lining up with TRBD1. V lost 3 bases and J lost 5; bases outside the gene matches: 10. This CDR3 is 16 amino acids long. The germline gives CDR1 KGHSH, CDR2 LQKENI. The CDR3 here is CASSPLGTGSRTEAFF. Written as DNA, the CDR3 is TGTGCCAGCTCACCCCTCGGGACAGGGAGTAGAACTGAAGCTTTCTTT. Based on the CDR3 plus reference TRBV18 and TRBJ1-1, the full variable domain is NAGVMQNPRHLVRRRGQEARLRCSPMKGHSHVYWYRQLPEEGLKFMVYLQKENIIDESGMPKERFSAEFPKEGPSILRIQQVVRGDSAAYFCASSPLGTGSRTEAFFGQGTRLTVV.

The chain employs TRBV5-5 and TRBJ1-2, with a possible D match to TRBD1 (6 bases). This CDR3 region has 13 residues. The germline gives CDR1 SGHKS, CDR2 YYEKEE (reference sequence). V was shortened by 1 base and J by 6 bases, with 10 bases between the two germline ends. The CDR3 nucleotides are TGTGCCAGCAGCTTGACAGGGTCTGATGGCTACACCTTC. Protein sequence: CASSLTGSDGYTF.

This chain links TRBV5-1 with TRBJ1-1, with 9 positions matching TRBD1. The CDR3 spans 15 residues. In germline, CDR1 is SGHRS, CDR2 YFSETQ. Losses at the gene ends were 4 bases for V and 0 bases for J; bases not matched to a gene: 4. CDR3 nucleotides: TGCGCCAGCAGCCGGGGACAGGGTGTGAACACTGAAGCTTTCTTT. This sequence encodes CASSRGQGVNTEAFF.

V gene TRBV7-6 combines with J gene TRBJ2-1, with 8 bases aligning to TRBD2. Germline V gene lookup returns CDR1 SGHVS and CDR2 FNYEAQ. The V gene end was trimmed by 6 bases and the J gene end by 2 bases; junction bases not matched to a gene: 6. This CDR3 spans 15 amino acids. The CDR3 coding sequence is TGTGCCAGCAGTCGGGGGGGGGAAACCTACAATGAGCAGTTCTTC. It codes for CASSRGGETYNEQFF.

The rearrangement links TRBV27 to TRBJ1-4; D is unclear. V was pared by 7 bases and J by 3 bases, with 15 bases between. CDR1 and CDR2 (germline): MNHEY, SMNVEV (reference sequence). CDR3 length: 15 residues. The CDR3 loop reads CASKLSVVANEKLFF. CDR3 coding DNA: TGTGCCAGCAAGCTATCGGTGGTCGCTAATGAAAAACTGTTTTTT.

This clone was counted a few times. V and J are TRBV29-1 and TRBJ2-5, with TRBD2 matching over 9 bases. V dropped 3 bases and J dropped 3; count of bases not matched to a gene: 11. Germline CDR1 and CDR2: SQVTM and ANQGSEA. The CDR3 totals 16 residues. CDR3 DNA sequence: TGCAGCGTTGACCGGCTAGCGGGGAGTCCCGAAGAGACCCAGTACTTC. Translated: CSVDRLAGSPEETQYF.

The chain uses TRBV29-1 and TRBJ1-1; D gene ambiguous. The V and J ends lost 7 bases and 3 bases respectively, with 12 bases between them. This CDR3 has 12 residues. Germline-derived CDR1 and CDR2 are SQVTM and ANQGSEA. The CDR3 is CSAAPGYTEAFF. DNA for the CDR3: TGCAGCGCCGCCCCCGGGTACACTGAAGCTTTCTTT.

This clone came up a few times. The chain employs TRBV2 and TRBJ2-5, with 9 bases aligning to TRBD1. CDR1 SNHLY and CDR2 FYNNEI come from the germline V gene. The V and J ends lost 4 bases and 4 bases, in that order; junction bases with no gene match: 7. CDR3 length: 15 amino acids. The CDR3 spells CASSGQGGGGETQYF. CDR3 coding DNA: TGTGCCAGCAGTGGACAGGGGGGAGGCGGAGAGACCCAGTACTTC.

This chain joins TRBV18 and TRBJ2-5; 7 nucleotides line up with TRBD2. The CDR3 spans 15 residues. Germline V gene data show CDR1 as KGHSH and CDR2 as LQKENI. The J segment lost 5 bases and the V segment lost 3 bases, leaving 9 bases of the junction unmatched. The CDR3 reads CASSPDWEGRETQYF. The CDR3 nucleotides read TGTGCCAGCTCACCCGACTGGGAGGGCCGGGAGACCCAGTACTTC.